Following are 7 T cell receptor beta chains from one sample sequenced in a study of shared clonotypes between healthy human individuals. Sequenced by immunoSEQ multiplex PCR; TCRdb stores in-frame clones only, minus some. Of about 2.4 million clones detected, about 92% appear once; the ten largest clones hold 0.13% to 0.15%. Material for sequencing was naive CD4+ T cells sorted from blood. Specified subset: CD45RA+ positively selected. These receptors all come from a man aged 18 to 30 in good health.

The chain combines TRBV7-9 with TRBJ1-2; D possibly corresponds to TRBD1 (5 bases). Deletions cut 1 base from V and 7 bases from J, with 25 bases between. The CDR3 has 18 residues. The germline V gene has CDR1 SEHNR and CDR2 FQNEAQ (reference sequence). CDR3: CASSLGQDIYPGRIGYTF. The CDR3 DNA reads as TGTGCCAGCAGCTTAGGGCAGGACATCTATCCAGGGCGAATTGGCTACACCTTC.

This chain links TRBV7-8 with TRBJ1-5, with TRBD1 matching over 7 bases. Per the germline V gene, CDR1 is SGHVS and CDR2 is FQNEAQ. Trimming at V came to 5 bases and at J to 6 bases, leaving 22 bases not matched to a gene. This CDR3 is built from 19 residues. The CDR3 bases are TGTGCCAGCAGCCCCCAAGTCCCGGGACAGACTCCGCGGGGTCAGCCCCAGCATTTT. This encodes CASSPQVPGQTPRGQPQHF.

This sequence joins TRBV5-1 and TRBJ2-7, with D maybe TRBD1 (5 bases). Trimming pared 4 bases from V and 3 bases from J, leaving 11 bases between. The CDR3 length is 13 residues. CDR1 and CDR2 (germline): SGHRS, YFSETQ. CDR3 DNA: TGCGCCAGCAGCAGTCAAGGGGACTACGAGCAGTACTTC. Amino acids: CASSSQGDYEQYF.

V is TRBV6-1 and J is TRBJ1-2; no clear D gene. The CDR3 covers 14 residues. The germline CDR1 and CDR2 sequences are MNHNS and SASEGT. V was cut by 1 base and J by 7 bases, with 13 bases left in between. CDR3 protein: CASSEVRKGGGYTF. The CDR3 DNA sequence: TGTGCCAGCAGTGAAGTACGAAAGGGAGGTGGCTACACCTTC.

The chain has TRBV7-8 and TRBJ2-3; D possibly corresponds to TRBD2 (5 bases). In germline, CDR1 is SGHVS, CDR2 FQNEAQ. Trimming removed 5 bases at V and 3 bases at J, with 9 bases between. The CDR3 length is 13 residues. CDR3 protein: CASSPRRTDTQYF. The CDR3 DNA reads as TGTGCCAGCAGCCCAAGGAGGACAGATACGCAGTATTTT.

J is TRBJ2-4 and V is TRBV5-1; D is possibly TRBD2 (7 bases). Germline CDR1 is SGHRS and CDR2 is YFSETQ. Deletions cut 4 bases from V and 7 bases from J, with 15 bases between. The CDR3 sequence is 14 residues long. CDR3 in DNA: TGCGCCAGCAGCGGGAGGGGAGGGGGGAACATTCAGTACTTC. It is translated as CASSGRGGGNIQYF.

This rearrangement joins TRBV7-2 to TRBJ2-1, with D uncertain. Trimming cost V 7 bases and J 7 bases, with 20 bases left between them. Germline V gives CDR1 SGHTA, CDR2 FQGNSA. The CDR3 has 15 residues. The CDR3: CASIPPPVQFNEQFF. The CDR3 nucleotides read TGTGCCAGCATCCCCCCACCAGTTCAATTTAATGAGCAGTTCTTC.